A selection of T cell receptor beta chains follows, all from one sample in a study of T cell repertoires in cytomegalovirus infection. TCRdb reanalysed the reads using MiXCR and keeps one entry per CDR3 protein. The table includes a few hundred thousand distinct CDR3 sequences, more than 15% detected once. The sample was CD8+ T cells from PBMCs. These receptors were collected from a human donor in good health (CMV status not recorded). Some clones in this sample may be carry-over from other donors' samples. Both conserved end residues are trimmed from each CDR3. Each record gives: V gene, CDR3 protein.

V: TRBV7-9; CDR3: ASSSTPDRGTYEQY
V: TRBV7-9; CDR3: ASRPLRDNSPLH
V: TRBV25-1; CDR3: ASSDYFLQGAEEKLF
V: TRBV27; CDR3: ASSPLPLTGTGYNEQF
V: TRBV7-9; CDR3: ASIDGAYEQY
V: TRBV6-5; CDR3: ASRLGTGDNSPLH
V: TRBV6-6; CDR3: ASRSQGIDYGYT
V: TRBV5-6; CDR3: ASSPEGHGDTYEQY
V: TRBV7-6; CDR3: ASSLVGESSYNEQF
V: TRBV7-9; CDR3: ASSPPAQGSRTEAF
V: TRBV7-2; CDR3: ASSPLRGSYNEQF
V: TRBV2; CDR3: ASRDGDFPYEQY
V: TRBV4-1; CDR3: ASSQDQGASYNSPLH
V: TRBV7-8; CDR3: ASSMPENTEAF
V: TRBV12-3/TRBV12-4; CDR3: ASSWASTEAF
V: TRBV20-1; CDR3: SARGPRAEQF
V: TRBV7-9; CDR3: ASSLSQGMGEKLF
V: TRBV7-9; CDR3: ASSLASGQNYGYT
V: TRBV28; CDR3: ASSFQGGQPQH
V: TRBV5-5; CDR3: ASSPGPLGDTQY
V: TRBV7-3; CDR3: ASSLTWTGNSYNEQF
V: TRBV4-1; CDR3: ASSQVVGAYNEQF
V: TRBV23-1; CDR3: ASSHHRTGTSGGNNEQF
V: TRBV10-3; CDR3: AISEYETDEAF
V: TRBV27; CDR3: ASRPGQYNEQF
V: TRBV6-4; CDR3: ASSDSTSGAYNEQF
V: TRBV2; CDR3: ASGAGPQLYNEQF
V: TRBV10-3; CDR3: AISLGYEQY
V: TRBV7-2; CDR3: ASSLNHIAGVEQF
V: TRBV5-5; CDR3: ASSWGRTNTEAF
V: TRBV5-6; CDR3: ASSLTGVGELF
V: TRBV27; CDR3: ASSIGQGQPQH
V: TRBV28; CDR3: ASAGTLSNQPQH
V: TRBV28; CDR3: ASSSPYRGPRPGAF
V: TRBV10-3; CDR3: AISDPTGGVQETQY
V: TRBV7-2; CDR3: ASSLDRGRDTGELF